Listed below are T cell receptor beta chains from one sample, sequenced in a study of T cell repertoires in cytomegalovirus infection. One entry per CDR3 protein results from TCRdb running MiXCR on the reads. The table lists about 570,000 distinct CDR3 sequences, about 40% of them singletons. Their antigens remain unidentified. This specimen consisted of cultured PBMCs, obtained from culture after CMV antigen stimulation. These receptors originate from a human donor in good health (CMV status not recorded). Some clones in this sample may be carry-over from other donors' samples. Both conserved end residues are part of each CDR3. A D gene is named only where the DNA matches it firmly. Expanded clones get a size class; other rows say once, few or many, or leave the size out.

>NA|TRBV4-1|NA|TRBJ2-3
TGCGCCAGCAGCCAAGAGGTCAACCTCGGGAATACGCAGTATTTT
CASSQEVNLGNTQYF
>NA|TRBV6-1|few|TRBJ1-1
TGTGCCAGCAGTGAGCCGGTCAAGGGAGTGAACACTGAAGCTTTCTTT
CASSEPVKGVNTEAFF
>NA|TRBV7-2|few|TRBJ2-3
TGTGCCAGCACGGCAGGTGCTTGGAGCACAGATACGCAGTATTTT
CASTAGAWSTDTQYF
>NA|TRBV7-2|many|TRBJ2-5
TGTGCCAGCAGACAGGGAGGTCAGGAGACCCAGTACTTC
CASRQGGQETQYF
>TRBD2|TRBV7-2|few|TRBJ2-1
TGTGCCAGCAGCGATCTAGCGGGGGGGACTGAGCAGTTCTTC
CASSDLAGGTEQFF
>NA|TRBV19|NA|TRBJ1-2
TGTGCCAGTAGTATTGTCGGAACCTATGGCTACACCTTC
CASSIVGTYGYTF
>NA|TRBV7-2|few|TRBJ2-6
TGTGCCAGCAGCCCCGGACGTTTCTCTGGGGCCAACGTCCTGACTTTC
CASSPGRFSGANVLTF
>NA|TRBV3-1|NA|TRBJ1-1
TGTGCCAGCAGCCCCGGACACCGGGAAGCTTTCTTT
CASSPGHREAFF
>NA|TRBV6-5|few|TRBJ2-2
TGTGCCAGCAGACCTCCGGGACATCACACCGGGGAGCTGTTTTTT
CASRPPGHHTGELFF
>NA|TRBV6-2/TRBV6-3|NA|TRBJ1-4
TGTGCCAGCAGGGAGAGACTTTCAACTAATGAAAAACTGTTTTTT
CASRERLSTNEKLFF
>NA|TRBV7-2|many|TRBJ2-3
TGTGCCAGCAGCTTGAGCGGTACAGATACGCAGTATTTT
CASSLSGTDTQYF
>NA|TRBV2|few|TRBJ1-5
TGTGCCAGCAGTGTTCGGGGGGGCGGCAATCAGCCCCAGCATTTT
CASSVRGGGNQPQHF
>NA|TRBV7-2|NA|TRBJ2-3
TGTGCCAGCAGCTTAAGCGCCACAGATACGCAGTATTTT
CASSLSATDTQYF
>NA|TRBV7-2|many|TRBJ1-3
TGTGCCAGCAGCTTATCATCAGGGGTCGGAAACACCATATATTTT
CASSLSSGVGNTIYF
>NA|TRBV5-1|NA|TRBJ1-1
TGCGCCAGCAGCCCCGCGGTCGGGGGGAACACTGAAGCTTTCTTT
CASSPAVGGNTEAFF
>NA|TRBV5-5|NA|TRBJ2-7
TGTGCCAGCAGCTTGGGGGCAGGGGTCGAGCAGTACTTC
CASSLGAGVEQYF
>TRBD1|TRBV6-2/TRBV6-3|NA|TRBJ2-7
TGTGCCAGCAAGGACAGGCTGTCCTACGAGCAGTACTTC
CASKDRLSYEQYF
>NA|TRBV20-1|NA|TRBJ2-3
TGCAGTGCTAGAGATCTAGGGGGGCTCACAGATACGCAGTATTTT
CSARDLGGLTDTQYF
>NA|TRBV6-2/TRBV6-3|NA|TRBJ2-2
TGTGCCAGCAGGCCGAAGGGAGCGGCCGGGGAGCTGTTTTTT
CASRPKGAAGELFF
>NA|TRBV5-6|NA|TRBJ1-6
TGTGCCAGCAACTCCACGGGGTCAAGGAATTCACCCCTCCACTTT
CASNSTGSRNSPLHF
>TRBD2|TRBV7-2|many|TRBJ2-1
TGTGCCAGCAGCTTGGGACTAGGGCTATTCGATGAGCAGTTCTTC
CASSLGLGLFDEQFF
>TRBD1|TRBV2|NA|TRBJ2-7
TGTGCCAGCACCGGACAGGGGGAAAATTACGAGCAGTACTTC
CASTGQGENYEQYF
>TRBD2|TRBV11-2|NA|TRBJ2-1
TGTGCCAGCAGCTCAAGACTAGCGGGGGGCAATGAGCAGTTCTTC
CASSSRLAGGNEQFF
>NA|TRBV7-2|few|TRBJ2-7
TGTGCCAGCAGCTTAGTGTCCGGGGGCGCGGGGGAGCAGTACTTC
CASSLVSGGAGEQYF
>NA|TRBV4-1|few|TRBJ2-7
TGCGCCAGCAGCCAAGATGCCCCCGGCGGCTACGAGCAGTACTTC
CASSQDAPGGYEQYF
>NA|TRBV7-8|NA|TRBJ1-1
TGTGCCAGCAGCTTAGACCTCGGGGGGGTGGGGAGCACTTTCTTT
CASSLDLGGVGSTFF
>NA|TRBV5-6|NA|TRBJ2-7
TGTGCCAGCAGCAAAGACAGGCTACGGGAGCAGTACTTC
CASSKDRLREQYF
>NA|TRBV7-8|few|TRBJ1-2
TGTGCCAGCAGCTTAGGGGGGGGTCCCTATGGCTACACCTTC
CASSLGGGPYGYTF
>NA|TRBV6-8|once|TRBJ2-7
TGTGCCAACACAGGGATCTACGAGCAGTACTTC
CANTGIYEQYF
>NA|TRBV7-2|NA|TRBJ1-5
TGTGCCAGCAGCTCGAGGGGGCCCCAGCATTTT
CASSSRGPQHF
>TRBD2|TRBV15|many|TRBJ2-3
TGTGCCACCAGCAGAGAACCAGCGGGAGGGCCACATACGCAGTATTTT
CATSREPAGGPHTQYF
>NA|TRBV6-1|NA|TRBJ2-1
TGTGCCAGCAGATCGGGGGTCAATGAGCAGTTCTTC
CASRSGVNEQFF
>NA|TRBV5-6|NA|TRBJ1-2
TGTGCCAGCAGCTTGGTCGGGCAGACTCTCTATGGCTACACCTTC
CASSLVGQTLYGYTF
>NA|TRBV11-1|many|TRBJ2-1
TGTGCCAGCAGCCCAGGGGGGTGGTACAATGAGCAGTTCTTC
CASSPGGWYNEQFF
>NA|TRBV11-2|few|TRBJ2-7
TGTGCCAGCAGCCCAGCCACCTGGACAGATTCCTACGAGCAGTACTTC
CASSPATWTDSYEQYF
>NA|TRBV6-1|NA|TRBJ2-5
TGTGCCAGCAGTTTCCGGTGGGGTAAATGGGAGACCCAGTACTTC
CASSFRWGKWETQYF
>TRBD1|TRBV7-9|NA|TRBJ1-1
TGTGCCAGCAGCCCCGTTACAGGGGCTGGGACTGAAGCTTTCTTT
CASSPVTGAGTEAFF
>NA|TRBV7-6|NA|TRBJ2-3
TGTGCCAGCAGGGCGCCAGTTAGCACAGATACGCAGTATTTT
CASRAPVSTDTQYF
>TRBD1|TRBV2|NA|TRBJ2-7
TGTGCCAGCAGTTCCGGGACAGGACGTTCCTACGAGCAGTACTTC
CASSSGTGRSYEQYF
>NA|TRBV10-3|NA|TRBJ2-3
TGTGCCATCAGTGAGTCTATAGGGTATACGCAGTATTTT
CAISESIGYTQYF
>NA|TRBV6-1|few|TRBJ1-2
TGTGCCAGCAGTGGGACACGTTATGGCTACACCTTC
CASSGTRYGYTF
>NA|TRBV19|NA|TRBJ1-1
TGTGCCAGCCTCAACAGGGTGGGCACTGAAGCTTTCTTT
CASLNRVGTEAFF
>NA|TRBV7-2|few|TRBJ2-5
TGTGCCAGCAGCTTAGAGGGCAGTTCGGGGACCCAGTACTTC
CASSLEGSSGTQYF
>NA|TRBV5-6|NA|TRBJ2-7
TGTGCCAGCAGCTTGGGTGGGGCGGACGAGCAGTACTTC
CASSLGGADEQYF
>NA|TRBV10-3|NA|TRBJ2-1
TGTGCCATCAGTCCTCCAACAACCAATGAGCAGTTCTTC
CAISPPTTNEQFF
>TRBD2|TRBV29-1|few|TRBJ2-1
TGCAGCGTTGTCCGGCGACTAGCAGAGATCAGGGAGCAGTTCTTC
CSVVRRLAEIREQFF
>NA|TRBV10-3|few|TRBJ1-1
TGTGCCATCGGCGGGGGGGACACTGAAGCTTTCTTT
CAIGGGDTEAFF
>TRBD2|TRBV7-2|many|TRBJ2-7
TGTGCCAGCAGCTTAGCCCGGGAGGACAAAGAGCAGTACTTC
CASSLAREDKEQYF
>TRBD1|TRBV6-2/TRBV6-3|NA|TRBJ1-5
TGTGCCAGCAGGCTTGGACAGGTCCCATATCAGCCCCAGCATTTT
CASRLGQVPYQPQHF
>NA|TRBV7-2|NA|TRBJ2-7
TGTGCCAGCAGCTTAGCAGTCGGTTACGAGCAGTACTTC
CASSLAVGYEQYF
>NA|TRBV4-1|few|TRBJ2-1
TGCGCCAGCAGCCATTTAAGTTGGGGGACAAGCCGATACAATGAGCAGTTCTTC
CASSHLSWGTSRYNEQFF
>NA|TRBV7-2|NA|TRBJ1-1
TGTGCCAGCAGTCAAACGGGGAACACTGAAGCTTTCTTT
CASSQTGNTEAFF
>TRBD1|TRBV12-3/TRBV12-4|few|TRBJ1-3
TGTGCCAGCATCCAGACAGGGTCCGGAAACACCATATATTTT
CASIQTGSGNTIYF
>NA|TRBV11-2|NA|TRBJ2-1
TGTGCCAGCAGCGCAGGCTGGGGCAATGAGCAGTTCTTC
CASSAGWGNEQFF
>NA|TRBV7-9|NA|TRBJ2-5
TGTGCCAGCGAGGGGGTTTTGGGAGAGACCCAGTACTTC
CASEGVLGETQYF